Listed below are T cell receptor beta chains from one sample, sequenced in a study of cytomegalovirus exposure and HLA in healthy donors. Some clones are missing from TCRdb's copy, which holds only in-frame ones; the method was immunoSEQ multiplex PCR. The sample yields fewer than 150,000 clones, roughly 82% seen once. Sample: PBMCs. The source is a human donor in good health. Both conserved end residues are part of each CDR3. The order of the fields is V gene, J gene, D gene, clone size, CDR3 protein, CDR3 DNA. The D gene is left open where the match is weak. Clone size, where shown, is once, few, many, or a class for clones that have expanded.

v_call: TRBV5-1
j_call: TRBJ1-6
d_call: NA
clone_size: NA
cdr3_aa: CASSLARNSPLHF
cdr3_nt: TGCGCCAGCAGCTTGGCTCGTAATTCACCCCTCCACTTT

v_call: TRBV2
j_call: TRBJ2-5
d_call: NA
clone_size: NA
cdr3_aa: CASSVLRQETQYF
cdr3_nt: TGTGCCAGCAGTGTCCTCCGTCAAGAGACCCAGTACTTC

v_call: TRBV6-5
j_call: TRBJ1-2
d_call: TRBD1
clone_size: NA
cdr3_aa: CASSQDRVGGYTF
cdr3_nt: TGTGCCAGCAGTCAGGACAGGGTAGGAGGCTACACCTTC

v_call: TRBV2
j_call: TRBJ2-4
d_call: TRBD2
clone_size: few
cdr3_aa: CASSEALRGGIAKNIQYF
cdr3_nt: TGTGCCAGCAGTGAAGCGCTTCGGGGGGGAATAGCCAAAAACATTCAGTACTTC

v_call: TRBV19
j_call: TRBJ2-1
d_call: NA
clone_size: NA
cdr3_aa: CASRSTASEQFF
cdr3_nt: TGTGCCAGTAGGAGCACAGCCAGCGAGCAGTTCTTC

v_call: TRBV5-6
j_call: TRBJ2-1
d_call: TRBD2
clone_size: NA
cdr3_aa: CASSLVRLVAGGSNEQFF
cdr3_nt: TGTGCCAGCAGCTTGGTTCGTCTGGTGGCGGGGGGGTCCAATGAGCAGTTCTTC

v_call: TRBV7-9
j_call: TRBJ2-2
d_call: NA
clone_size: NA
cdr3_aa: CASSLGATEAGELFF
cdr3_nt: TGTGCCAGCAGCTTAGGGGCGACGGAAGCCGGGGAGCTGTTTTTT

v_call: TRBV7-2
j_call: TRBJ2-7
d_call: TRBD2
clone_size: few
cdr3_aa: CASSLGSSGIGYEQYF
cdr3_nt: TGTGCCAGCAGCTTAGGCAGTAGCGGGATCGGCTACGAGCAGTACTTC

v_call: TRBV19
j_call: TRBJ1-5
d_call: TRBD1
clone_size: NA
cdr3_aa: CASRMGTGGNQPQHF
cdr3_nt: TGTGCCAGTAGGATGGGGACAGGGGGCAATCAGCCCCAGCATTTT

v_call: TRBV9
j_call: TRBJ2-1
d_call: NA
clone_size: NA
cdr3_aa: CASSVGQRLGSYNEQFF
cdr3_nt: TGTGCCAGCAGCGTGGGGCAGAGGTTGGGCTCCTACAATGAGCAGTTCTTC

v_call: TRBV5-1
j_call: TRBJ2-7
d_call: NA
clone_size: NA
cdr3_aa: CASSLAAGPPYEQYF
cdr3_nt: TGCGCCAGCAGCTTGGCGGCGGGTCCCCCCTACGAGCAGTACTTC

v_call: TRBV19
j_call: TRBJ1-1
d_call: NA
clone_size: NA
cdr3_aa: CASSILQEAFF
cdr3_nt: TGTGCCAGTAGTATCCTCCAGGAAGCTTTCTTT

v_call: TRBV6-5
j_call: TRBJ1-1
d_call: NA
clone_size: NA
cdr3_aa: CASSYSRGSTEAFF
cdr3_nt: TGTGCCAGCAGTTACAGTAGGGGTTCCACTGAAGCTTTCTTT

v_call: TRBV6-5
j_call: TRBJ2-1
d_call: NA
clone_size: NA
cdr3_aa: CASSQYGISYNEQFF
cdr3_nt: TGTGCCAGCAGCCAGTACGGGATATCCTACAATGAGCAGTTCTTC

v_call: TRBV11-2
j_call: TRBJ2-7
d_call: TRBD1
clone_size: few
cdr3_aa: CASRGNRDRERYEQYF
cdr3_nt: TGTGCCAGCAGGGGAAACCGGGACAGGGAAAGGTACGAGCAGTACTTC

v_call: TRBV6-5
j_call: TRBJ1-1
d_call: TRBD1
clone_size: NA
cdr3_aa: CASRLNRGPDTEAFF
cdr3_nt: TGTGCCAGCAGGCTGAACAGGGGGCCGGACACTGAAGCTTTCTTT

v_call: TRBV27
j_call: TRBJ2-3
d_call: TRBD2
clone_size: NA
cdr3_aa: CASSLSQREGRSGTQYF
cdr3_nt: TGTGCCAGCAGTTTATCTCAGCGGGAGGGCCGGTCGGGTACGCAGTATTTT

v_call: TRBV13
j_call: TRBJ2-1
d_call: TRBD1
clone_size: NA
cdr3_aa: CASSFRDRGHNEQFF
cdr3_nt: TGTGCCAGCAGCTTCCGGGATAGGGGGCATAATGAGCAGTTCTTC

v_call: TRBV30
j_call: TRBJ1-1
d_call: TRBD1
clone_size: few
cdr3_aa: CAWRTGGFAEAFF
cdr3_nt: TGTGCCTGGAGGACAGGGGGCTTCGCTGAAGCTTTCTTT

v_call: TRBV19
j_call: TRBJ2-5
d_call: NA
clone_size: NA
cdr3_aa: CATRGEGSETQYF
cdr3_nt: TGTGCCACCAGAGGAGAGGGTTCAGAGACCCAGTACTTC

v_call: TRBV6-6
j_call: TRBJ2-1
d_call: TRBD2
clone_size: NA
cdr3_aa: CASSLGTSRNEQFF
cdr3_nt: TGTGCCAGCAGCCTCGGGACTAGCAGGAACGAGCAGTTCTTC

v_call: TRBV5-1
j_call: TRBJ1-3
d_call: NA
clone_size: few
cdr3_aa: CASSSDSAGNTIYF
cdr3_nt: TGCGCCAGCAGCTCGGACTCGGCCGGAAACACCATATATTTT

v_call: TRBV7-9
j_call: TRBJ2-5
d_call: NA
clone_size: NA
cdr3_aa: CASSRGGMETQYF
cdr3_nt: TGTGCCAGCAGCCGAGGGGGTATGGAGACCCAGTACTTC

v_call: TRBV5-6
j_call: TRBJ1-2
d_call: TRBD1
clone_size: NA
cdr3_aa: CASSSRGTGLVYGYTF
cdr3_nt: TGTGCCAGCAGCTCGAGGGGGACAGGGCTTGTCTATGGCTACACCTTC

v_call: TRBV28
j_call: TRBJ2-5
d_call: TRBD1
clone_size: NA
cdr3_aa: CASSLGQTRVETQYF
cdr3_nt: TGTGCCAGCAGTTTGGGACAGACACGGGTTGAGACCCAGTACTTC

v_call: TRBV20-1
j_call: TRBJ2-3
d_call: NA
clone_size: NA
cdr3_aa: CSASADTQYF
cdr3_nt: TGCAGTGCTAGCGCAGATACGCAGTATTTT

v_call: TRBV19
j_call: TRBJ1-1
d_call: TRBD1
clone_size: NA
cdr3_aa: CASSTRQGGLNTEAFF
cdr3_nt: TGTGCCAGTAGTACCAGACAGGGAGGACTGAACACTGAAGCTTTCTTT

v_call: TRBV7-6
j_call: TRBJ2-3
d_call: NA
clone_size: NA
cdr3_aa: CASSLGLAGWDTQYF
cdr3_nt: TGTGCCAGCAGCTTAGGTCTGGCGGGTTGGGATACGCAGTATTTT

v_call: TRBV5-1
j_call: TRBJ2-2
d_call: NA
clone_size: once
cdr3_aa: CASSPRGDANTGELFF
cdr3_nt: TGCGCCAGCAGCCCCCGGGGAGACGCGAACACCGGGGAGCTGTTTTTT

v_call: TRBV7-2
j_call: TRBJ2-1
d_call: NA
clone_size: NA
cdr3_aa: CASSLTKTAGNEQFF
cdr3_nt: TGTGCCAGCAGCTTAACCAAGACGGCGGGCAATGAGCAGTTCTTC

v_call: TRBV9
j_call: TRBJ2-1
d_call: TRBD1
clone_size: NA
cdr3_aa: CASSPRTGPDYNEQFF
cdr3_nt: TGTGCCAGCAGCCCTCGGACAGGGCCAGATTACAATGAGCAGTTCTTC

v_call: TRBV14
j_call: TRBJ1-2
d_call: NA
clone_size: NA
cdr3_aa: CASSDQAGGYGYTF
cdr3_nt: TGTGCCAGCAGCGATCAGGCAGGTGGTTATGGCTACACCTTC

v_call: TRBV19
j_call: TRBJ2-2
d_call: TRBD1
clone_size: once
cdr3_aa: CASRGGQGAVGELFF
cdr3_nt: TGTGCCAGTAGGGGTGGGCAGGGGGCCGTCGGGGAGCTGTTTTTT

v_call: TRBV6-5
j_call: TRBJ1-2
d_call: TRBD1
clone_size: NA
cdr3_aa: CASTGQGRNGYTF
cdr3_nt: TGTGCCAGCACCGGACAGGGGAGGAATGGCTACACCTTC

v_call: TRBV7-2
j_call: TRBJ2-7
d_call: TRBD1
clone_size: NA
cdr3_aa: CASSRNRGYEQYF
cdr3_nt: TGTGCCAGCAGCCGGAACAGGGGATACGAGCAGTACTTC

v_call: TRBV5-8
j_call: TRBJ2-7
d_call: TRBD1
clone_size: NA
cdr3_aa: CASIATGGHEQYF
cdr3_nt: TGTGCCAGCATCGCGACAGGGGGACACGAGCAGTACTTC

v_call: TRBV7-3
j_call: TRBJ2-1
d_call: NA
clone_size: NA
cdr3_aa: CASSLHYTGEAPSRRGVF
cdr3_nt: TGTGCCAGCAGCTTACACTATACAGGGGAGGCTCCCTCCCGGCGGGGGGTCTTC

v_call: TRBV5-6
j_call: TRBJ1-2
d_call: TRBD1
clone_size: once
cdr3_aa: CASSLGQGSTNYGYTF
cdr3_nt: TGTGCCAGCAGCTTGGGACAGGGGTCGACTAACTATGGCTACACCTTC

v_call: TRBV9
j_call: TRBJ2-3
d_call: NA
clone_size: NA
cdr3_aa: CASSGYRGTDTQYF
cdr3_nt: TGTGCCAGCAGCGGCTACAGGGGCACAGATACGCAGTATTTT

v_call: TRBV7-6
j_call: TRBJ2-7
d_call: TRBD1
clone_size: NA
cdr3_aa: CASSGRTGLSYEQYF
cdr3_nt: TGTGCCAGCAGCGGCAGGACAGGACTCTCCTACGAGCAGTACTTC

v_call: TRBV2
j_call: TRBJ2-7
d_call: TRBD1
clone_size: NA
cdr3_aa: CASSETGAPYEQYF
cdr3_nt: TGTGCCAGCAGTGAAACAGGGGCACCCTACGAGCAGTACTTC

v_call: TRBV29-1
j_call: TRBJ1-1
d_call: NA
clone_size: NA
cdr3_aa: CSVAPSLRTVYSGMNTEAFF
cdr3_nt: TGCAGCGTCGCCCCCTCCCTGCGGACAGTATATTCGGGGATGAACACTGAAGCTTTCTTT

v_call: TRBV7-2
j_call: TRBJ1-1
d_call: NA
clone_size: NA
cdr3_aa: CASSPQGLNTEAFF
cdr3_nt: TGTGCCAGCAGCCCGCAGGGGTTGAACACTGAAGCTTTCTTT

v_call: TRBV5-1
j_call: TRBJ1-1
d_call: NA
clone_size: NA
cdr3_aa: CASSTLTGPNTEAFF
cdr3_nt: TGCGCCAGCAGCACGTTAACAGGGCCGAACACTGAAGCTTTCTTT

v_call: TRBV6-1
j_call: TRBJ1-2
d_call: NA
clone_size: NA
cdr3_aa: CASSEAGQNYGYTF
cdr3_nt: TGTGCCAGCAGTGAAGCAGGACAGAACTATGGCTACACCTTC

v_call: TRBV2
j_call: TRBJ1-1
d_call: NA
clone_size: NA
cdr3_aa: CASSEQGTEAFF
cdr3_nt: TGTGCCAGCAGTGAGCAGGGGACTGAAGCTTTCTTT

v_call: TRBV9
j_call: TRBJ1-2
d_call: NA
clone_size: NA
cdr3_aa: CASSVGESRSGYTF
cdr3_nt: TGTGCCAGCAGCGTAGGAGAGTCGAGAAGTGGCTACACCTTC

v_call: TRBV7-3
j_call: TRBJ1-2
d_call: NA
clone_size: few
cdr3_aa: CASSLYPQGSGGYTF
cdr3_nt: TGTGCCAGCAGTTTATACCCTCAGGGTTCTGGAGGCTACACCTTC

v_call: TRBV2
j_call: TRBJ2-1
d_call: TRBD2
clone_size: NA
cdr3_aa: CASSPGTSLNEQFF
cdr3_nt: TGTGCCAGCAGTCCCGGGACTAGTCTCAATGAGCAGTTCTTC

v_call: TRBV13
j_call: TRBJ2-6
d_call: NA
clone_size: NA
cdr3_aa: CASSSGRGSGANVLTF
cdr3_nt: TGTGCCAGCAGCTCCGGACGGGGCTCTGGGGCCAACGTCCTGACTTTC

v_call: TRBV9
j_call: TRBJ1-5
d_call: NA
clone_size: NA
cdr3_aa: CASSRGGGQPQHF
cdr3_nt: TGTGCCAGCAGCCGAGGGGGGGGTCAGCCCCAGCATTTT

v_call: TRBV23-1
j_call: TRBJ2-7
d_call: TRBD1
clone_size: NA
cdr3_aa: CASSLPRQGKLERF
cdr3_nt: TGCGCCAGCAGTCTCCCACGACAGGGGAAGTTAGAGCGCTTC

v_call: TRBV6-1
j_call: TRBJ1-2
d_call: TRBD1
clone_size: NA
cdr3_aa: CASSGDRRSTNGYTF
cdr3_nt: TGTGCCAGCAGTGGGGACAGGCGGTCTACGAATGGCTACACCTTC

v_call: TRBV18
j_call: TRBJ1-1
d_call: TRBD1
clone_size: NA
cdr3_aa: CASSAGTGGRTEAFF
cdr3_nt: TGTGCCAGCTCAGCGGGGACAGGGGGAAGGACTGAAGCTTTCTTT

v_call: TRBV6-5
j_call: TRBJ1-4
d_call: NA
clone_size: NA
cdr3_aa: CASSSPRDTNEKLFF
cdr3_nt: TGTGCCAGCAGCTCCCCCCGGGACACGAATGAAAAACTGTTTTTT

v_call: TRBV4-2
j_call: TRBJ1-4
d_call: NA
clone_size: few
cdr3_aa: CASSQDWGGSNEKLFF
cdr3_nt: TGTGCCAGCAGCCAAGATTGGGGGGGCTCTAATGAAAAACTGTTTTTT

v_call: TRBV2
j_call: TRBJ2-1
d_call: TRBD2
clone_size: NA
cdr3_aa: CASSEWGGTSGYNEQFF
cdr3_nt: TGTGCCAGCAGTGAGTGGGGGGGGACTAGCGGTTACAATGAGCAGTTCTTC